The 6 T cell receptor beta chains below come from one sample, sequenced in a study of blood T cell repertoires in COVID-19. Assay: immunoSEQ multiplex PCR; the TCRdb copy retains only in-frame clones and omits some. The data contain about 290,000 clones, approximately 80% of them singletons. The sequencing sample was made of peripheral blood. These receptors were collected from a woman between 45 and 65 years old with active or convalescent COVID-19.

The rearrangement joins TRBV5-5 to TRBJ2-1, with 9 positions matching TRBD2. V was pared by 6 bases and J by 4 bases, with 8 bases of the junction left unmatched. The CDR3 length is 15 residues. Germline V CDR1 and CDR2: SGHKS, YYEKEE (reference sequence). CDR3 protein: CASNLAGVTYNEQFF. The CDR3 nucleotides read TGTGCCAGCAACTTAGCGGGAGTGACTTACAATGAGCAGTTCTTC.

This CDR3 reads CASSLLGTGYEKLFF. The DNA for the CDR3 is TGTGCCAGCTCACTGCTTGGGACAGGGTATGAAAAACTGTTTTTT. The V call is TRBV18, the J call TRBJ1-4; TRBD1 matches 9 bases. Germline assignment: CDR1 KGHSH and CDR2 LQKENI. The CDR3 consists of 15 residues. The V gene end was trimmed by 4 bases and the J gene end by 6 bases; junction bases not matched to a gene: 6.

V gene TRBV19 combines with J gene TRBJ1-1; no firm D call. The CDR3 is made up of 13 amino acids. The V gene lost 4 bases and the J gene lost 2 bases, with 8 bases spanning the gap. Germline assignment: CDR1 LNHDA and CDR2 SQIVND (reference sequence). The CDR3 spells CASSNEVNTEAFF. CDR3 DNA sequence: TGTGCCAGTAGTAACGAGGTTAACACTGAAGCTTTCTTT. The complete variable domain, with remaining parts taken from reference TRBV19 and TRBJ1-1, reads DGGITQSPKYLFRKEGQNVTLSCEQNLNHDAMYWYRQDPGQGLRLIYYSQIVNDFQKGDIAEGYSVSREKKESFPLTVTSAQKNPTAFYLCASSNEVNTEAFFGQGTRLTVV.

V gene TRBV3-1 (or the pseudogene TRBV3-2) combines with J gene TRBJ2-2; tentative D call: TRBD2 (6 bases). The V and J ends lost 4 bases and 3 bases respectively, with 12 bases between them. This CDR3 spans 15 amino acids. Germline CDR1 LGHDT, CDR2 YNNKEL (reference sequence). DNA of the CDR3: TGTGCCAGCAGCCCCTTCTCGGGGGACACCGGGGAGCTGTTTTTT. This sequence encodes CASSPFSGDTGELFF.

In this sample, this clone turned up once. The V call is TRBV7-6, the J call TRBJ2-1; 13 bases match TRBD2. The trim removed 5 bases at V and 8 bases at J, leaving 3 bases unmatched. Germline V gene lookup returns CDR1 SGHVS and CDR2 FNYEAQ. The CDR3 runs to 14 residues. This CDR3 is CASSTSGGVDEQFF. DNA of the CDR3: TGTGCCAGCAGCACTAGCGGGGGGGTGGATGAGCAGTTCTTC.

This chain links TRBV3-1 (or the pseudogene TRBV3-2) with TRBJ2-3, with 7 bases that match TRBD2. J was trimmed by 1 base and V by 4 bases; bases with no gene match: 2. Germline V gene lookup returns CDR1 LGHDT and CDR2 YNNKEL (reference sequence). The CDR3 sequence is 14 residues long. The CDR3 region has the DNA TGTGCCAGCAGCCGGGGGAGGGGCACAGATACGCAGTATTTT. It codes for CASSRGRGTDTQYF.